Listed here is a single TCR beta chain. Its antigen is still unknown. This entry is derived from a study of response to subunit inactivated influenza vaccine. Whole-study findings and limits: Researchers suggested that each seasonal influenza vaccination recruits few new T cells.

One entry per CDR3 protein results from TCRdb running MiXCR on the RT-PCR reads. The sample lists 150,000 to 200,000 distinct CDR3 sequences; around a tenth were seen once. Germline V gene lookup returns CDR1 PRHDT and CDR2 FYEKMQ (reference sequence). The V end lost 5 bases, the J end lost 2 bases, and 16 bases lay between the germline ends. This CDR3 spans 17 amino acids. The chain recombines TRBV13 with TRBJ2-6, with TRBD1 as a possible D gene (5 bases). Specimen: CD8+ T cells sorted from PBMCs, collected less than 25 months after vaccination. The sequence was collected from a man aged 50 to 75 who received an inactivated influenza vaccine. CDR3 loop: CASSHSPRVPGANVLTF. CDR3 nucleotides: TGTGCCAGCAGCCATTCACCCAGGGTGCCTGGGGCCAACGTCCTGACTTTC.